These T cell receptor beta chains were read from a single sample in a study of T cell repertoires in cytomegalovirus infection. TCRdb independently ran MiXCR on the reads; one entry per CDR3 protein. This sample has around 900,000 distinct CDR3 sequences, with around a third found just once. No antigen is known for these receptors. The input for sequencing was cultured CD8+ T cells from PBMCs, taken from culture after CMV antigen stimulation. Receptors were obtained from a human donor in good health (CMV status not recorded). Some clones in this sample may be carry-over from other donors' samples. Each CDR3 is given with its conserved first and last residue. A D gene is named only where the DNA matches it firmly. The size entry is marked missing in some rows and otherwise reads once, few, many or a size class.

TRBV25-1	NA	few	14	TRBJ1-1	TGTGCCAGCAGTTTCCAGGGACCGAACACTGAAGCTTTCTTT	CASSFQGPNTEAFF
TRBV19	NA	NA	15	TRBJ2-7	TGTGCCAGTAGTCGAGGCGGGGGCTTCGGATGGGAGCAGTACTTC	CASSRGGGFGWEQYF
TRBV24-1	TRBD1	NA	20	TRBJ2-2	TGTGCCACCAGTGATCGACTTAGAGTTCGGGACAGGGGTAACACCGGGGAGCTGTTTTTT	CATSDRLRVRDRGNTGELFF
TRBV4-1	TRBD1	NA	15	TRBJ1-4	TGCGCCAGCACCCCCCAGGGGGAAGCTAATGAAAAACTGTTTTTT	CASTPQGEANEKLFF
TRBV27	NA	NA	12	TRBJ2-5	TGTGCCAGCAGTTGGTACGGAGAGACCCAGTACTTC	CASSWYGETQYF
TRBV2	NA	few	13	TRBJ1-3	TGTGCCAGCAGTGAATTCGCTGGAAACACCATATATTTT	CASSEFAGNTIYF
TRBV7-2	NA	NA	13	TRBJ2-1	TGTGCCAGCACGAGGGGCGGTTGGAATGAGCAGTTCTTC	CASTRGGWNEQFF
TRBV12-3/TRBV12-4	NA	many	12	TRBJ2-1	TGTGCCAGCAGTTGGGACTCCAATGAGCAGTTCTTC	CASSWDSNEQFF
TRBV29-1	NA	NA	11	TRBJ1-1	TGCAGCGTTGAACAAGGGACTGAAGCTTTCTTT	CSVEQGTEAFF
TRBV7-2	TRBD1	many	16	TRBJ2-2	TGTGCCAGCAGCTCGACAGGGGGGCGCGAGTACGGGGAGCTGTTTTTT	CASSSTGGREYGELFF
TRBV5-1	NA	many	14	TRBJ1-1	TGCGCCAGCAGCGAGGGACAAATGAACACTGAAGCTTTCTTT	CASSEGQMNTEAFF
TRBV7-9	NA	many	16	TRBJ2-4	TGTGCCAGCAGCTCCCTCAGGGGGAGGGCTCCGAACATTCAGTACTTC	CASSSLRGRAPNIQYF
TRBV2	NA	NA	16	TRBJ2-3	TGTGCCAGCAGTGAAACAGAGGCCCAGAGGACAGATACGCAGTATTTT	CASSETEAQRTDTQYF
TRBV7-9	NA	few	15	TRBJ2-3	TGTGCCAGCCCACGCCCGGAGACGAGCACAGATACGCAGTATTTT	CASPRPETSTDTQYF
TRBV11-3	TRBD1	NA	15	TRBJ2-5	TGTGCCAGCAGCTACCGGGACAGTGGCCGGGAGACCCAGTACTTC	CASSYRDSGRETQYF
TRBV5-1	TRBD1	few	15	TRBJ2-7	TGCGCCAGCAGCTTGGAGGTCAGGGGGCGCGACGAGCAGTACTTC	CASSLEVRGRDEQYF
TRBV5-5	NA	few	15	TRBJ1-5	TGTGCCAGCAGATGGGACGCTTATAGCAATCAGCCCCAGCATTTT	CASRWDAYSNQPQHF
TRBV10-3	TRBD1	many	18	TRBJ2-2	TGTGCCATCAGTGTATGGACAGGGGGCGCAGGCGTTAACGGGGAGCTGTTTTTT	CAISVWTGGAGVNGELFF
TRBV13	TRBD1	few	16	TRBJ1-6	TGTGCCAGCAGCCCTCAGGGGGCCGTCGGTAATTCACCCCTCCACTTT	CASSPQGAVGNSPLHF
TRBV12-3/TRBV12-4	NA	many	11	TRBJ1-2	TGTGCCAGCAGTCCTCCCGGGACCGCCCTCTTC	CASSPPGTALF
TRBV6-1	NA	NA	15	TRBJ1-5	TGTGCCAGCAGTCCCCCCCCTAAAAGAGATCAGCCCCAGCATTTT	CASSPPPKRDQPQHF
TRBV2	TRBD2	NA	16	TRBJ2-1	TGTGCCAGCAGTGCGACTAGCGGGGGTTCTGGGGCTGAGCAGTTCTTC	CASSATSGGSGAEQFF
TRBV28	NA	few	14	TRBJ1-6	TGTGCCAGCAGTTTCTGGGGGGACAATTCACCCCTCCACTTT	CASSFWGDNSPLHF
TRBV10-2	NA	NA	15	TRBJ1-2	TGCGCCAGCAGTGAAAGGAGAAACATTAACTATGGCTACACCTTC	CASSERRNINYGYTF
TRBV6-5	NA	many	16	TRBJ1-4	TGTGCCAGCAGTTACTCTCTGGCTGCAACTAATGAAAAACTGTTTTTT	CASSYSLAATNEKLFF
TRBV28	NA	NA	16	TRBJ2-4	TGTGCCAGCAGCTCCCAGGGGGGACTTGATGGAAACATTCAGTACTTC	CASSSQGGLDGNIQYF
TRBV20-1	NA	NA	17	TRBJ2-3	TGCAGTGCTAGATTTTGGTCGGACTTAGGGAGCACAGATACGCAGTATTTT	CSARFWSDLGSTDTQYF
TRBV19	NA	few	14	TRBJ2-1	TGTGCCAGTAGCCGGCAGGGCTCCTACAATGAGCAGTTCTTC	CASSRQGSYNEQFF
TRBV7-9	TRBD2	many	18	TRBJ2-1	TGTGCCAGCAGCCCCCCAGCGGGGGGCCTGAGCTCCTACAATGAGCAGTTCTTC	CASSPPAGGLSSYNEQFF
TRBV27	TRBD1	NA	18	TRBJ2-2	TGTGCCAGCAGTTCACTCCCCGGACAGGACACGAACACCGGGGAGCTGTTTTTT	CASSSLPGQDTNTGELFF
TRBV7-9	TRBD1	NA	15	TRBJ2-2	TGTGCCAGCAGATCTGACAGGGCAAACACCGGGGAGCTGTTTTTT	CASRSDRANTGELFF
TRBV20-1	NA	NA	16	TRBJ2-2	TGCAGTGCTAGAGATGGGGGTAAAGCCAACACCGGGGAGCTGTTTTTT	CSARDGGKANTGELFF
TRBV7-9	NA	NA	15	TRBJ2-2	TGTGCCAGCAGCCCCCGTGTGCTCGTGGCCGGGGAGCTGTTTTTT	CASSPRVLVAGELFF
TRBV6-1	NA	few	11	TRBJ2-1	TGTGCCAGCAGTGGAGGATGGGAGCAGTTCTTC	CASSGGWEQFF
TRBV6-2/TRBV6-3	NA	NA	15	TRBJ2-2	TGTGCCAGCAGCCCAGTCACAGCCCACACCGGGGAGCTGTTTTTT	CASSPVTAHTGELFF
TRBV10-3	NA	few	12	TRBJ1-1	TGTGCCATCAGTGTGGGGAACACTGAAGCTTTCTTT	CAISVGNTEAFF
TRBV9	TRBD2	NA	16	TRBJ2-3	TGTGCCAGCAGCGTAGGCCAGCGGGGCCGCACAGATACGCAGTATTTT	CASSVGQRGRTDTQYF
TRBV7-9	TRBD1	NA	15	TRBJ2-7	TGTGCCAGCAGCTCGGACAGGGGGTTCCCCTCCGAGCAGTACTTC	CASSSDRGFPSEQYF
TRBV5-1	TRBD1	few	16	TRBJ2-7	TGCGCCAGTAAGTTATCAGGGACAGGGACCACCTACGAGCAGTACTTC	CASKLSGTGTTYEQYF
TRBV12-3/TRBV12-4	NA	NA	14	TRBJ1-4	TGTGCCAGCAGGGAGCCATCAACTAATGAAAAACTGTCTTTT	CASREPSTNEKLSF
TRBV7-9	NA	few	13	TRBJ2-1	TGTGCCAGCAGCTTAATGGTTGGGCCGGACCAGTTCTTC	CASSLMVGPDQFF
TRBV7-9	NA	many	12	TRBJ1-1	TGTGCCAGCAGCTTAGTGGCCGTTGAAGCTTTCTTT	CASSLVAVEAFF